A single sample gave rise to the 15 T cell receptor beta chains below, sequenced in a study of blood T cell repertoires in COVID-19. Profiling relied on immunoSEQ multiplex PCR, and the TCRdb table lists in-frame clones only, not all of them. The table records roughly 68,000 clones, roughly 88% of them present only once. Sequenced material: peripheral blood. The receptors originated from a woman in her 70s with acute or convalescent COVID-19.

The chain couples TRBV19 to TRBJ1-6; 8 bases align to TRBD1. The V gene end was trimmed by 5 bases and the J gene end by 10 bases; junction bases not matched to a gene: 4. The CDR3 spans 13 residues. Germline V gene lookup returns CDR1 LNHDA and CDR2 SQIVND (reference sequence). The CDR3 loop reads CASSGQGWSPLHF. In nucleotides, the CDR3 is TGTGCCAGTAGTGGACAGGGTTGGTCACCCCTCCACTTT.

V and J are TRBV7-8 and TRBJ2-3; 15 bases line up with TRBD2. Trimming cost V 5 bases and J 5 bases; bases outside gene matches: 8. The germline V gene encodes CDR1 SGHVS and CDR2 FQNEAQ. The CDR3 spans 17 residues. In nucleotides, the CDR3 is TGTGCCAGCAGCCAGGGACTAGCGGGAGGATCTAGAGATACGCAGTATTTT. Translated: CASSQGLAGGSRDTQYF.

J is TRBJ2-1 and V is TRBV9; the D gene is possibly TRBD1 (7 bases). The length of the CDR3 is 16 residues. Trimming left V 4 bases short and J 2 bases short, with 16 bases between. CDR1 and CDR2 (germline): SGDLS, YYNGEE. The CDR3, as DNA: TGTGCCAGCAGCCCCCAGGGGGGAGAGGCCTACAATGAGCAGTTCTTC. The encoded protein is CASSPQGGEAYNEQFF.

This rearrangement joins TRBV3-1 (or the pseudogene TRBV3-2) to TRBJ2-5; TRBD2 matches 9 bases. Per germline, CDR1 LGHDT and CDR2 YNNKEL (reference sequence). The CDR3 runs to 14 residues. Trimming removed 2 bases from V and 3 bases from J; junction bases left unmatched: 1. The CDR3 protein is CASSQLAGEETQYF. As DNA, the CDR3 is TGTGCCAGCAGCCAATTAGCGGGAGAAGAGACCCAGTACTTC.

The V and J genes are TRBV6-5 and TRBJ1-2, with D hard to call. V lost 4 bases and J 0 bases, leaving 12 bases between the germline ends. This CDR3 contains 15 residues. CDR1 is MNHEY, CDR2 SVGAGI, per germline. The chain's CDR3 is CASSLGLLANYGYTF. CDR3 nucleotides: TGTGCCAGCAGTTTAGGACTTTTAGCTAACTATGGCTACACCTTC.

The V and J genes are TRBV28 and TRBJ1-1; D may be TRBD1 (6 bases). The CDR3 has 13 amino acids. CDR1 is MDHEN and CDR2 is SYDVKM in the germline V gene. V was trimmed by 7 bases and J by 1 base, leaving 10 bases between them. The CDR3 protein is CASKLDRNTEAFF. The CDR3 DNA follows: TGTGCCAGCAAACTGGACAGGAACACTGAAGCTTTCTTT.

V is TRBV7-9 and J is TRBJ1-6, with D possibly TRBD1 on 5 matching bases. CDR1 SEHNR and CDR2 FQNEAQ come from the germline V gene (reference sequence). V lost 6 bases and J 8 bases, leaving 8 bases between the germline ends. This CDR3 has 12 residues. The CDR3 here is CASSWGDSPLHF. In nucleotides, the CDR3 is TGTGCCAGCAGTTGGGGGGATTCACCCCTCCACTTT.

The V and J genes are TRBV25-1 and TRBJ1-1; a weak D match, TRBD1 (5 bases). V was shortened by 5 bases and J by 5 bases, with 21 bases between the two germline ends. Per germline, CDR1 MGHDK and CDR2 SYGVNS. The CDR3 consists of 16 residues. The CDR3 sequence is CASSPGRNAWGTEAFF. CDR3 sequence (DNA): TGTGCCAGCAGTCCTGGGAGGAACGCATGGGGGACTGAAGCTTTCTTT. The full variable domain, completed using reference TRBV25-1 and TRBJ1-1, is EADIYQTPRYLVIGTGKKITLECSQTMGHDKMYWYQQDPGMELHLIHYSYGVNSTEKGDLSSESTVSRIRTEHFPLTLESARPSHTSQYLCASSPGRNAWGTEAFFGQGTRLTVV.

The CDR3 DNA reads TGCGCCAGCGGTCGGACTAGCGGGGTTCAAGATACGCAGTATTTT. Its translation: CASGRTSGVQDTQYF. The V and J genes are TRBV4-1 and TRBJ2-3; 12 nucleotides align to TRBD2. V trimming: 8 bases; J trimming: 5 bases; junction bases outside the gene matches: 8. CDR3 length: 15 amino acids. Germline V CDR1 and CDR2: MGHRA, YSYEKL.

This clone was seen once. The J gene is TRBJ2-7, the V gene TRBV9; 10 bases line up with TRBD1. There are 17 residues in the CDR3. With 4 bases clipped from V and 2 bases from J, the junction kept 12 bases outside the gene matches. The V gene's germline CDR1 is SGDLS and CDR2 YYNGEE. The CDR3 region has the DNA TGTGCCAGCAGCACGGGACAGGGGTCGGGAAAAACCTACGAGCAGTACTTC. Its translation: CASSTGQGSGKTYEQYF.

The chain is built from TRBV9 and TRBJ2-5; TRBD2 matches at 9 bases. V trimming: 0 bases; J trimming: 4 bases; junction bases outside the gene matches: 4. Germline CDR1 and CDR2: SGDLS and YYNGEE. The CDR3 loop spans 15 amino acids. CDR3 loop: CASSVDSGRGETQYF. The CDR3 DNA reads as TGTGCCAGCAGCGTAGATAGCGGGAGAGGAGAGACCCAGTACTTC. Based on the CDR3 plus reference TRBV9 and TRBJ2-5, the full variable domain is DSGVTQTPKHLITATGQRVTLRCSPRSGDLSVYWYQQSLDQGLQFLIQYYNGEERAKGNILERFSAQQFPDLHSELNLSSLELGDSALYFCASSVDSGRGETQYFGPGTRLLVL.

The V call is TRBV7-9, the J call TRBJ1-1; weak D call: TRBD1 (6 bases). V was cut by 5 bases and J by 0 bases, with 13 bases left in between. Germline CDR1 reads SEHNR; CDR2 reads FQNEAQ (reference sequence). The CDR3 consists of 15 residues. The CDR3 reads CASSPPDRLNTEAFF. CDR3 sequence (DNA): TGTGCCAGCAGCCCCCCGGACAGATTGAACACTGAAGCTTTCTTT.

V is TRBV3-1 (or the pseudogene TRBV3-2) and J is TRBJ2-5; 7 nucleotides agree with TRBD2. V lost 6 bases, J lost 3 bases, and 4 bases stayed unmatched. CDR3 length: 13 residues. CDR1 is LGHDT, CDR2 YNNKEL, per germline (reference sequence). CDR3 coding DNA: TGTGCCAGCAGGGACCTAGCGGAAGAGACCCAGTACTTC. Amino acids: CASRDLAEETQYF.

V usage is TRBV6-2 or TRBV6-3 and J usage is TRBJ1-4; the match to TRBD1 covers 8 bases. Germline CDR1 and CDR2: MNHEY and SVGEGT. This CDR3 contains 15 residues. The V and J ends lost 6 bases and 0 bases, in that order; junction bases with no gene match: 3. CDR3 protein: CASSQGATTNEKLFF. In DNA form, the CDR3 reads TGTGCCAGCAGCCAGGGGGCCACAACTAATGAAAAACTGTTTTTT.

The CDR3 is CASSKNMGQRTSYEQYF. The DNA of the CDR3 is TGTGCCAGCAGCAAAAACATGGGACAGCGAACATCCTACGAGCAGTACTTC. J is TRBJ2-7 and V is TRBV7-8, with 7 bases fitting TRBD1. J gave up 1 base and V 5 bases, and 14 bases lay outside the gene matches. The length of the CDR3 is 17 residues. CDR1 is SGHVS and CDR2 is FQNEAQ in the germline V gene.